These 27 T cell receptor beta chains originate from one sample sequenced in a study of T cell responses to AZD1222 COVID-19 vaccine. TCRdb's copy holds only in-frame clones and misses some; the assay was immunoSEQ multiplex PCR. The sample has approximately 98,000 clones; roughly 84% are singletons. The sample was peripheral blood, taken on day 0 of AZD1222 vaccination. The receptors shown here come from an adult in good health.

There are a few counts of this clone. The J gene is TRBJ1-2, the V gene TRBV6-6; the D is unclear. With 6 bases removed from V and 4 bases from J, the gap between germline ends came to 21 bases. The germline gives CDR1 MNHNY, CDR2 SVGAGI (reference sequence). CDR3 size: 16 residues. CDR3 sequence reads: CASRSLRPNSGYGYTF. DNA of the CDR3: TGTGCCAGCAGATCCCTCCGGCCGAATTCTGGCTATGGCTACACCTTC.

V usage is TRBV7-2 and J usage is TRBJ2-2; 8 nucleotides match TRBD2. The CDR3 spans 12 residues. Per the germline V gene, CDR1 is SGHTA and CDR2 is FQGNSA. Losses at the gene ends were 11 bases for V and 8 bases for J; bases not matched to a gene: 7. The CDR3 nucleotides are TGTGCCGCACGGGGGGGAGGAGGGGAGCTGTTTTTT. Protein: CAARGGGGELFF.

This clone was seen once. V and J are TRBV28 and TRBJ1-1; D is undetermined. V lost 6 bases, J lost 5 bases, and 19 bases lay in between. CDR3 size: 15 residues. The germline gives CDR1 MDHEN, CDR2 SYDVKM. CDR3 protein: CASRGLMTGETEAFF. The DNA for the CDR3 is TGTGCCAGCAGAGGGCTAATGACCGGGGAGACTGAAGCTTTCTTT.

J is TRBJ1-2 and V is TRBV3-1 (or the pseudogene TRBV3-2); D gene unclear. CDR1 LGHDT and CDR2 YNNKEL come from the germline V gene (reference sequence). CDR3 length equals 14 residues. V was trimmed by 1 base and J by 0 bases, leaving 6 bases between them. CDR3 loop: CASSQGNANYGYTF. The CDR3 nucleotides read TGTGCCAGCAGCCAAGGAAATGCTAACTATGGCTACACCTTC.

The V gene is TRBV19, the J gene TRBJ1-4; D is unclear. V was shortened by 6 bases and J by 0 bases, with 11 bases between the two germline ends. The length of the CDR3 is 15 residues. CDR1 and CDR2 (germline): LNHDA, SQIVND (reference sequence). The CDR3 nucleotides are TGTGCCAGTAGAGCCAGGTCCACAACTAATGAAAAACTGTTTTTT. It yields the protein CASRARSTTNEKLFF.

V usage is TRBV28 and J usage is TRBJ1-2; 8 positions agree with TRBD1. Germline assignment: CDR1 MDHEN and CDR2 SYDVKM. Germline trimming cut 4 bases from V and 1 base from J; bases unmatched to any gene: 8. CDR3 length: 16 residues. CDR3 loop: CASSSGQGALNYGYTF. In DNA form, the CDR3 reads TGTGCCAGCAGTTCAGGGCAGGGGGCTCTTAACTATGGCTACACCTTC.

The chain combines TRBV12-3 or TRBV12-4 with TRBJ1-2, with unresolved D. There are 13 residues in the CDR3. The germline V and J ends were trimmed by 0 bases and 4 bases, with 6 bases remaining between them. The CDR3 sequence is CASSLASLYGYTF. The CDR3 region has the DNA TGTGCCAGCAGTTTAGCGAGCCTCTATGGCTACACCTTC.

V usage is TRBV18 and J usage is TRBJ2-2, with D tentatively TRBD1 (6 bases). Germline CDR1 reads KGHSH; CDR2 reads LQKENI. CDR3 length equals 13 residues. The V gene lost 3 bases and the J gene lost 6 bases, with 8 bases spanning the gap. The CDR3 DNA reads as TGTGCCAGCTCACCCAGGGGAGCCGGGGAGCTGTTTTTT. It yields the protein CASSPRGAGELFF.

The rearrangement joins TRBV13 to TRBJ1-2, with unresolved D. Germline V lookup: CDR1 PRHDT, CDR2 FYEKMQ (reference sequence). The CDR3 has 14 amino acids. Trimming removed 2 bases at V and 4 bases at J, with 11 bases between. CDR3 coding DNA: TGTGCCAGCAGCTTACGGAAGGAACCCTATGGCTACACCTTC. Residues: CASSLRKEPYGYTF.

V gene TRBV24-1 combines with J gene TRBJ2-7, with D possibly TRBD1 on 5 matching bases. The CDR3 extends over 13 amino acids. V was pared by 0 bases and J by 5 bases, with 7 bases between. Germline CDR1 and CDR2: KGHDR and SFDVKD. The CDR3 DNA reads TGTGCCACCAGTGATTTGGACAGCCACGAGCAGTACTTC. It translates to CATSDLDSHEQYF.

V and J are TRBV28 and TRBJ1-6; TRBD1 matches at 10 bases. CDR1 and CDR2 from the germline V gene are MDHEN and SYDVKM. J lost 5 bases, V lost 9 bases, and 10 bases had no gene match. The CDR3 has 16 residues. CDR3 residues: CASQNIGTGDNSPLHF. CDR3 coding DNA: TGTGCCAGTCAGAACATCGGGACAGGGGATAATTCACCCCTCCACTTT.

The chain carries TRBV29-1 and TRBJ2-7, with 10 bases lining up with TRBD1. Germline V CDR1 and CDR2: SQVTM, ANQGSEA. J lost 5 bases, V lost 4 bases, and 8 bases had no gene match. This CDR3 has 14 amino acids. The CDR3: CSVGVGDRGHEQYF. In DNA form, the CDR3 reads TGCAGCGTTGGGGTCGGGGACAGGGGCCACGAGCAGTACTTC.

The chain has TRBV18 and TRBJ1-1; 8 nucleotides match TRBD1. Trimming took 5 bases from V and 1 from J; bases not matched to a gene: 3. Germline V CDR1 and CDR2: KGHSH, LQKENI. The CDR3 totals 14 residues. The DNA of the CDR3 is TGTGCCAGCTCAGTAGGACAGGGGAACACTGAAGCTTTCTTT. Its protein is CASSVGQGNTEAFF. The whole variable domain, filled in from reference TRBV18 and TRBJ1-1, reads NAGVMQNPRHLVRRRGQEARLRCSPMKGHSHVYWYRQLPEEGLKFMVYLQKENIIDESGMPKERFSAEFPKEGPSILRIQQVVRGDSAAYFCASSVGQGNTEAFFGQGTRLTVV.

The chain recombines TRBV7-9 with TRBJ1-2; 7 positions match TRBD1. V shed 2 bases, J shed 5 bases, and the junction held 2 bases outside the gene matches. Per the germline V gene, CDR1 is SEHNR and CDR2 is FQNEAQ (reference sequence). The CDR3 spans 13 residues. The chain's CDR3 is CASSLQGVYGYTF. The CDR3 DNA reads TGTGCCAGCAGCTTACAGGGGGTATATGGCTACACCTTC.

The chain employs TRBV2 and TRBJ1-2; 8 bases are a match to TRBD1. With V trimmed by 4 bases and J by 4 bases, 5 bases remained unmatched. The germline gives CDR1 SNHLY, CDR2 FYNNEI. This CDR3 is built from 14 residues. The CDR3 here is CASSVGTGAYGYTF. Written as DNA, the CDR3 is TGTGCCAGCAGTGTGGGGACAGGAGCCTATGGCTACACCTTC.

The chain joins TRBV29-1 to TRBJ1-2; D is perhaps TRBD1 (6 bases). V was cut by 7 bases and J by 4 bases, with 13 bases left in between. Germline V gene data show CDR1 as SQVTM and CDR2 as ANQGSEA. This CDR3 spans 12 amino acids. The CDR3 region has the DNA TGCAGCGCCGTTACAGGGATCTATGGCTACACCTTC. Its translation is CSAVTGIYGYTF.

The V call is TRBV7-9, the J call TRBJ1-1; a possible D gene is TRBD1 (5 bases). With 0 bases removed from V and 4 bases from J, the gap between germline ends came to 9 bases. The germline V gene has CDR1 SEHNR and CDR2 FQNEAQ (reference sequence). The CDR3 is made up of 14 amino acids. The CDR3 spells CASSLARGFTEAFF. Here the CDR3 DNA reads TGTGCCAGCAGCTTAGCGCGGGGGTTCACTGAAGCTTTCTTT.

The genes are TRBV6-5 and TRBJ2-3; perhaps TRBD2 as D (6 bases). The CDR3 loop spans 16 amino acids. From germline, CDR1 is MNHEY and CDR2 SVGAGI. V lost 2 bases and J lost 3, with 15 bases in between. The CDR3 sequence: CASSYGAGRGTDTQYF. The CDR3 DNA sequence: TGTGCCAGCAGTTACGGCGCGGGACGGGGGACAGATACGCAGTATTTT.

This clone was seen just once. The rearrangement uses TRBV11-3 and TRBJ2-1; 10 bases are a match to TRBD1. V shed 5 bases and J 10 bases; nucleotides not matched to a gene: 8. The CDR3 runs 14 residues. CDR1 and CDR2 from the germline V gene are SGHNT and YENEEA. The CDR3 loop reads CASSAGQGLIEQFF. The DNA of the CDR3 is TGTGCCAGCAGCGCGGGACAGGGGTTAATCGAGCAGTTCTTC.

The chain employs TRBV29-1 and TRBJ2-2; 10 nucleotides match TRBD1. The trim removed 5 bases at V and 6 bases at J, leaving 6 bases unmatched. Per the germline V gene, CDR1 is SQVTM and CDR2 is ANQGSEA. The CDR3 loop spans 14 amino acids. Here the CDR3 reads CSVMTGGASGELFF. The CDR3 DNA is TGCAGCGTTATGACAGGGGGCGCATCCGGGGAGCTGTTTTTT.

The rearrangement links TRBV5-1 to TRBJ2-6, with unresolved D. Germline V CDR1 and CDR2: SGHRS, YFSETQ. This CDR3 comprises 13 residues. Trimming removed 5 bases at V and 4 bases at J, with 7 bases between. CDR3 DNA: TGCGCCAGCAGTCCTGAAGGGGCCAACGTCCTGACTTTC. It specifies CASSPEGANVLTF.

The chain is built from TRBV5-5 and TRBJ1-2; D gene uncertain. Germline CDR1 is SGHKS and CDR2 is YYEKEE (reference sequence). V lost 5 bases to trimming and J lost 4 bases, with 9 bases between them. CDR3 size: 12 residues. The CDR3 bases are TGTGCCAGCAGTCGGGTAGGCTATGGCTACACCTTC. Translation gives CASSRVGYGYTF.

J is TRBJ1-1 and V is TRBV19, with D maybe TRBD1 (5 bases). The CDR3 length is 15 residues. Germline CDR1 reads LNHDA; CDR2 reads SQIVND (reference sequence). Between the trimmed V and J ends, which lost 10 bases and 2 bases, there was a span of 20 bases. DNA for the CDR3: TGTGCCACCGATCCTATAGGGACGTTCAACACTGAAGCTTTCTTT. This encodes CATDPIGTFNTEAFF. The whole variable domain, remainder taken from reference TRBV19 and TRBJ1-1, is DGGITQSPKYLFRKEGQNVTLSCEQNLNHDAMYWYRQDPGQGLRLIYYSQIVNDFQKGDIAEGYSVSREKKESFPLTVTSAQKNPTAFYLCATDPIGTFNTEAFFGQGTRLTVV.

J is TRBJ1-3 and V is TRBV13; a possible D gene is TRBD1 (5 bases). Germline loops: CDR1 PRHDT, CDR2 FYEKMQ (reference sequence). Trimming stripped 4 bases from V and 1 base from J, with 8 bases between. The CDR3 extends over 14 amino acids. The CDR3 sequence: CASSWRGSGNTIYF. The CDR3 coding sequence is TGTGCCAGCAGCTGGCGGGGGTCTGGAAACACCATATATTTT.

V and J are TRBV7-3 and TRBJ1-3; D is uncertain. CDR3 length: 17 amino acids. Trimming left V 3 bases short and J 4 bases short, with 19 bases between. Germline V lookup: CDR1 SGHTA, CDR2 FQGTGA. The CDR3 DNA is TGTGCCAGCAGCTTTTCAGCCTTTTGGGTATCGGGAAACACCATATATTTT. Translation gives CASSFSAFWVSGNTIYF.

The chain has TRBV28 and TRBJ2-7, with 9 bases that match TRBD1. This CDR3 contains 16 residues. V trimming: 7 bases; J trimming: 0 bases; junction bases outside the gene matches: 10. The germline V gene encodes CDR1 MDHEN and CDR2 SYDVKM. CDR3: CASTTDHRGPSYEQYF. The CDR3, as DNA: TGTGCCAGCACCACCGACCACAGGGGGCCCTCCTACGAGCAGTACTTC.

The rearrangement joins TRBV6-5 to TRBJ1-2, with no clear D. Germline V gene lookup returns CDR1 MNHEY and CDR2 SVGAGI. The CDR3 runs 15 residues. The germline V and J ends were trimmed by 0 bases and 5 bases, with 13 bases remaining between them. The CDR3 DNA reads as TGTGCCAGCAGTTACTCGAGCGCGATAACTTATGGCTACACCTTC. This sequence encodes CASSYSSAITYGYTF.